This entry concerns a single T cell receptor beta chain. The data are from a study of blood T cell repertoires in COVID-19. Study-wide background: The analysed material was cDNA or gDNA that came from T cells, B-cell-depleted T cells, or PBMCs.

Original processing methods: Estimated nucleated cell counts came from reference gene primer amplification. Sequenced by immunoSEQ multiplex PCR; TCRdb stores in-frame clones only, minus some. That table furnishes V, J and clone size, whereas the DNA furnished D and trimming. The table lists about 150,000 clones, about 85% of them singletons. This CDR3 has 19 residues. Germline V CDR1 and CDR2: SGHDT, YYEEEE. Trimming cost V 1 base and J 0 bases, with 20 bases left between them. The chain employs TRBV5-6 and TRBJ1-3; perhaps TRBD1 as D (6 bases). The sample taken for sequencing was peripheral blood. This receptor was taken from a man of 80 years or more with COVID-19, enrolled during active disease. CDR3 in amino acids: CASSLKRSRGYSSGNTIYF. Written as DNA, the CDR3 is TGTGCCAGCAGCTTGAAACGAAGCAGGGGCTACAGCTCTGGAAACACCATATATTTT.